Listed here are 9 T cell receptor beta chains from one sample, sequenced in a study of PD-1 blockade in classical Hodgkin lymphoma. This table comes from immunoSEQ multiplex PCR, and its TCRdb copy is limited to in-frame clones, with some not included. The data show roughly 97,000 clones, with around 80% seen just once and more than 9% held by the top ten. No patient escaped relapse after autologous stem cell transplantation, and brentuximab vedotin exposure varied. Source: peripheral blood mononuclear cells (PBMCs), taken at baseline. These receptors all come from a human donor with classical Hodgkin lymphoma.

The rearrangement uses TRBV25-1 and TRBJ1-3; D remains ambiguous. Trimming cost V 7 bases and J 0 bases, with 13 bases left between them. This CDR3 contains 15 residues. Germline assignment: CDR1 MGHDK and CDR2 SYGVNS. The CDR3, as DNA: TGTGCCAGCACCTCCAACAGTATCTCTGGAAACACCATATATTTT. Translation: CASTSNSISGNTIYF.

The chain carries TRBV5-1 and TRBJ2-3; maybe TRBD2 (5 bases). The V gene lost 0 bases and the J gene lost 5 bases, with 10 bases spanning the gap. The CDR3 runs 14 residues. From germline, CDR1 is SGHRS and CDR2 YFSETQ. The CDR3 region is CASSLGTGQDTQYF. The DNA of the CDR3 is TGCGCCAGCAGCTTGGGGACTGGGCAAGATACGCAGTATTTT. The whole variable domain, remainder taken from reference TRBV5-1 and TRBJ2-3, is KAGVTQTPRYLIKTRGQQVTLSCSPISGHRSVSWYQQTPGQGLQFLFEYFSETQRNKGNFPGRFSGRQFSNSRSEMNVSTLELGDSALYLCASSLGTGQDTQYFGPGTRLTVL.

The CDR3 DNA follows: TGTGCCAGCAGTACGACTGGGAATTCGAACACCGGGGAGCTGTTTTTT. Translation: CASSTTGNSNTGELFF. This rearrangement joins TRBV27 to TRBJ2-2; the D is unclear. CDR3 length equals 16 residues. Per germline, CDR1 MNHEY and CDR2 SMNVEV (reference sequence). Trimming left V 5 bases short and J 0 bases short, with 13 bases between.

The table lists this clone with a count of one. The rearrangement uses TRBV27 and TRBJ2-2; 8 bases are shared with TRBD2. The CDR3 extends over 18 amino acids. In germline, CDR1 is MNHEY, CDR2 SMNVEV (reference sequence). Trimming removed 5 bases from V and 6 bases from J; junction bases left unmatched: 17. In DNA, the CDR3 is TGTGCCAGCAGTCACTACCCCGGACTAGCTCAAAACGCCGGGGAGCTGTTTTTT. This encodes CASSHYPGLAQNAGELFF.

The chain has TRBV11-2 and TRBJ1-2, with D unresolved. The V and J ends lost 5 bases and 4 bases respectively, with 11 bases between them. The CDR3 totals 13 residues. Looked up from germline, CDR1 is SGHAT and CDR2 is FQNNGV. CDR3 sequence: CASSRTQSYGYTF. The CDR3 DNA sequence: TGTGCCAGCAGCCGGACTCAAAGCTATGGCTACACCTTC.

The chain carries TRBV27 and TRBJ2-5, with D uncertain. V lost 8 bases and J 0 bases, leaving 10 bases between the germline ends. CDR1 is MNHEY and CDR2 is SMNVEV in the germline V gene (reference sequence). The CDR3 sequence is 13 residues long. The CDR3 DNA reads TGTGCCAGCCGCTCGGCGGACCAAGAGACCCAGTACTTC. Translation: CASRSADQETQYF.

This clone was seen many times. The chain links TRBV7-6 to TRBJ2-1; possibly TRBD2 for D (5 bases). CDR1 and CDR2 (germline): SGHVS, FNYEAQ. The CDR3 has 17 residues. The V end lost 5 bases, the J end lost 4 bases, and 21 bases lay between the germline ends. The CDR3 protein is CASSQMPSGVVYNEQFF. The CDR3 coding sequence is TGTGCCAGCAGCCAAATGCCGAGCGGCGTGGTTTACAATGAGCAGTTCTTC. Supplemented by reference TRBV7-6 and TRBJ2-1, the full variable domain reads GAGVSQSPRYKVTKRGQDVALRCDPISGHVSLYWYRQALGQGPEFLTYFNYEAQQDKSGLPNDRFSAERPEGSISTLTIQRTEQRDSAMYRCASSQMPSGVVYNEQFFGPGTRLTVL.

The chain uses TRBV4-2 and TRBJ2-2; maybe TRBD1 (6 bases). Trimming cost V 1 base and J 2 bases, with 8 bases left between them. Germline loops: CDR1 LGHNA, CDR2 YNFKEQ. This CDR3 contains 15 residues. The CDR3 DNA reads as TGTGCCAGCAGCCAAGGGGGACAAAACACCGGGGAGCTGTTTTTT. It translates to CASSQGGQNTGELFF.

The J gene is TRBJ2-4, the V gene TRBV11-2, with 9 bases fitting TRBD1. Trimming at V came to 5 bases and at J to 9 bases, leaving 8 bases not matched to a gene. In germline, CDR1 is SGHAT, CDR2 FQNNGV. CDR3 length: 14 residues. CDR3 sequence: CASSQTGGRGIQYF. The CDR3 nucleotides read TGTGCCAGCAGCCAAACAGGGGGCAGGGGCATTCAGTACTTC. The complete variable domain, with remaining parts taken from reference TRBV11-2 and TRBJ2-4, reads EAGVAQSPRYKIIEKRQSVAFWCNPISGHATLYWYQQILGQGPKLLIQFQNNGVVDDSQLPKDRFSAERLKGVDSTLKIQPAKLEDSAVYLCASSQTGGRGIQYFGAGTRLSVL.